Shown below are 9 T cell receptor beta chains from a single sample sequenced in a study of blood T cell repertoires in COVID-19. Method: immunoSEQ multiplex PCR; TCRdb's copy keeps in-frame clones and lacks some. The data show approximately 470,000 clones, over 75% seen once. Material: peripheral blood. The receptors here all came from a human donor in a cohort sampled during active COVID-19.

This chain uses TRBV28 with TRBJ2-2; 7 bases match TRBD1. The V gene's germline CDR1 is MDHEN and CDR2 SYDVKM. The CDR3 runs to 14 residues. V shed 3 bases and J 5 bases; nucleotides not matched to a gene: 3. This chain's CDR3 is CASSLGQPTGELFF. CDR3 DNA: TGTGCCAGCAGTTTGGGACAGCCTACCGGGGAGCTGTTTTTT.

CDR3 amino acids: CASSLVWGDYTDTQYF. The CDR3 coding sequence is TGTGCCAGCAGCTTGGTTTGGGGGGACTACACAGATACGCAGTATTTT. This chain links TRBV5-8 with TRBJ2-3; 7 nucleotides match TRBD2. CDR3 size: 16 residues. The J segment lost 2 bases and the V segment lost 0 bases, leaving 6 bases of the junction unmatched. Germline V gene lookup returns CDR1 SGHTS and CDR2 YDEGEE.

The chain links TRBV4-1 to TRBJ2-1, with D uncertain. This CDR3 is 15 amino acids long. Trimming took off 0 bases at V and 4 bases at J, with 10 bases between the two ends. Looked up from germline, CDR1 is MGHRA and CDR2 is YSYEKL. CDR3 nucleotides: TGCGCCAGCAGCCAAGATTCTTCAGGATACAATGAGCAGTTCTTC. Translating it yields CASSQDSSGYNEQFF.

A remark on this clone: The same CDR3 is also encoded by other DNA sequences in this sample. The chain links TRBV19 to TRBJ1-5; 8 bases align to TRBD1. After removal of 3 bases from V and 4 bases from J, the junction contained 2 bases not matched to a gene. The germline gives CDR1 LNHDA, CDR2 SQIVND (reference sequence). There are 14 residues in the CDR3. This chain's CDR3 is CASSIDRGNQPQHF. The CDR3 DNA reads TGTGCCAGTAGTATTGACAGGGGTAATCAGCCCCAGCATTTT.

The chain is built from TRBV2 and TRBJ2-2; D is possibly TRBD2 (6 bases). The CDR3 consists of 19 residues. The V gene lost 1 base and the J gene lost 1 base, with 19 bases spanning the gap. In germline, CDR1 is SNHLY, CDR2 FYNNEI. Here the CDR3 DNA reads TGTGCCAGCAGTGAAGAAGAAGGGAGGAGGGGTATGAACACCGGGGAGCTGTTTTTT. Translating gives CASSEEEGRRGMNTGELFF.

V is TRBV18 and J is TRBJ1-6; perhaps TRBD1 as D (5 bases). The CDR3 sequence is 14 residues long. Trimming left V 6 bases short and J 8 bases short, with 14 bases between. Germline V gives CDR1 KGHSH, CDR2 LQKENI. CDR3 sequence: CASSRGTQDSPLHF. Written as DNA, the CDR3 is TGTGCCAGCTCGCGGGGGACCCAGGATTCACCCCTCCACTTT.

The chain recombines TRBV5-1 with TRBJ2-7, with TRBD2 matching 8 bases. Per germline, CDR1 SGHRS and CDR2 YFSETQ. The CDR3 has 15 residues. Trimming at V came to 2 bases and at J to 4 bases, leaving 8 bases not matched to a gene. This CDR3 reads CASSLDSGTRYEQYF. The CDR3 bases are TGCGCCAGCAGCTTAGATTCCGGGACTAGATACGAGCAGTACTTC.

The J gene is TRBJ1-5, the V gene TRBV18, with 8 bases lining up with TRBD1. The germline V gene has CDR1 KGHSH and CDR2 LQKENI. This CDR3 spans 15 amino acids. With 2 bases clipped from V and 6 bases from J, the junction kept 6 bases outside the gene matches. For the CDR3, the DNA is TGTGCCAGCTCACCAGGACAGGGAGGGGGTCAGCCCCAGCATTTT. It specifies CASSPGQGGGQPQHF.

This rearrangement joins TRBV19 to TRBJ1-2; TRBD1 might be the D (6 bases). Germline V CDR1 and CDR2: LNHDA, SQIVND (reference sequence). Trimming took off 3 bases at V and 2 bases at J, with 13 bases between the two ends. The CDR3 has 15 amino acids. CDR3 DNA sequence: TGTGCCAGTAGTATCCCTTCTGGACAGAACTATGGCTACACCTTC. This translates into CASSIPSGQNYGYTF.